Sequencing of this T cell receptor (beta chain) was carried out in a study of OX40 agonist ivuxolimab in advanced cancers. Individuals having autoimmune disease history or systemic immunosuppression were not enrolled. V lost 2 bases and J lost 5; bases outside the gene matches: 6. The CDR3 runs 16 residues. From germline, CDR1 is SGDLS and CDR2 YYNGEE. Assay used: immunoSEQ multiplex PCR; TCRdb lists only in-frame clones, some missing. The table lists around 39,000 clones, about 81% of them singletons, with 20% to 25% in the top ten. The rearrangement joins TRBV9 to TRBJ2-1; the match to TRBD2 covers 11 bases. This clonotype was sampled from an adult with an advanced solid tumor such as melanoma, head and neck, liver or kidney cancer. The material sequenced was CD4+ or CD8+ T cells sorted from blood, taken in a trial of the OX40 agonist ivuxolimab. DNA of the CDR3: TGTGCCAGCAGCGTCTCGACTAGCGGGACGCACAATGAGCAGTTCTTC. Its translation: CASSVSTSGTHNEQFF.